Here is one TCR beta chain with its context. This sample also contains other DNA sequences that code for the same CDR3. The data stem from a study of shared clonotypes between healthy human individuals. Under the authors' procedure: Filtering differed for immunoSEQ, which gave only junction sequences without quality scores. This table comes from immunoSEQ multiplex PCR, and its TCRdb copy is limited to in-frame clones, with some not included. The DNA gave D and trimming, while V, J and clone size come from that table. This sample yields 2 million to 2.5 million clones, of which approximately 96% are seen a single time; 0.1% to 0.15% belongs to the top ten. This CDR3 is built from 12 residues. Germline-derived CDR1 and CDR2 are SGHTA and FQGNSA. Trimming pared 2 bases from V and 5 bases from J, leaving 6 bases between.

This TCR came from a man between 18 and 29 years old in good health. The sample was naive CD4+ T cells sorted from blood. Regarding subset: CD45RA+ positively selected. V is TRBV7-2 and J is TRBJ2-5; D is unresolved. CDR3: CASSLLSETQYF. CDR3 nucleotide sequence: TGTGCCAGCAGCTTATTAAGTGAGACCCAGTACTTC.